This entry is about one T cell receptor (beta chain). The record originates from a study of memory CD4+ T cells and cytomegalovirus serostatus. The sort gate was single viable CD3+CD4+CD8-CD45RO+ cells for memory CD4+ T cells. The CDR3 loop spans 15 amino acids. CDR1 is SGHTA and CDR2 is FQGNSA in the germline V gene. Trimming took 5 bases from V and 0 from J, leaving 13 bases between them. Data came from immunoSEQ multiplex PCR; TCRdb stores just in-frame clones and leaves some out. In the table there are about 82,000 clones, 80% of which are singletons. The source of this sequence is an adult in good health and CMV-seronegative. The chain carries TRBV7-2 and TRBJ2-5; no clear D gene. Sample: memory CD4+ T cells from blood. The CDR3 is CASSPTAPYQETQYF. CDR3 bases: TGTGCCAGCAGCCCTACCGCCCCTTACCAAGAGACCCAGTACTTC.